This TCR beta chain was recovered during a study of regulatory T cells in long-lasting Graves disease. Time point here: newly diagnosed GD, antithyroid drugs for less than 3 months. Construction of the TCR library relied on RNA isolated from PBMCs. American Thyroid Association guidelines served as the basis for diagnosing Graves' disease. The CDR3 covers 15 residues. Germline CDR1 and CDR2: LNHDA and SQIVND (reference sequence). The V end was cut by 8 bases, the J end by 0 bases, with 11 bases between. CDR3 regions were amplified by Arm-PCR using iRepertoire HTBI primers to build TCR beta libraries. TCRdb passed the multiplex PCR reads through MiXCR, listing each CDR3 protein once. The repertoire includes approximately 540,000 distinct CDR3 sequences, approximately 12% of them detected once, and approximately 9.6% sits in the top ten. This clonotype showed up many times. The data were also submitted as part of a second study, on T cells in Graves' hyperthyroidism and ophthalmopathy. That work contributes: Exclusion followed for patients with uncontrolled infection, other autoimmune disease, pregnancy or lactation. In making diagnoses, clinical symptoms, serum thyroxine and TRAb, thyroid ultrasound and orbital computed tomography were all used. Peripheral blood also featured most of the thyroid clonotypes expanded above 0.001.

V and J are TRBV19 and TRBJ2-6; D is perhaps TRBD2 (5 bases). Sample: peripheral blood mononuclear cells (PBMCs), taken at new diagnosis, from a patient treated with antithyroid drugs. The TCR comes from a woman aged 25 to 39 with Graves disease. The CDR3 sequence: CASGERGSGANVLTF. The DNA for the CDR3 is TGTGCCAGTGGGGAGCGAGGCTCTGGGGCCAACGTCCTGACTTTC.